This entry is about one TCR beta chain. The antigen is undetermined. The CDR3 loop spans 12 amino acids. The ends were cut back, 4 bases at V and 9 bases at J, with 12 bases in the middle. Germline V CDR1 and CDR2: SNHLY, FYNNEI. The data were obtained in a study of cytomegalovirus exposure and HLA in healthy donors. General study findings and limits: A few V segments could not be told apart, such as TRBV6-2 and TRBV6-3, and were left out. Within an earlier analysis, most TCR beta V segments proved productive either about 87% or about 30% of the time.

The study ran its PCR with 60 Vbeta and 13 Jbeta primers. Assay used: immunoSEQ multiplex PCR; TCRdb lists only in-frame clones, some missing. The sample yields 200,000 to 250,000 clones, approximately 83% seen once. Sequencing input: PBMCs. V and J are TRBV2 and TRBJ1-1, with TRBD1 as a possible D gene (5 bases). The TCR originated in a boy aged 2-15 years in good health and CMV-seronegative. CDR3 nucleotide sequence: TGTGCCAGCAGTGTCGGGGGAACTCAAGCTTTCTTT. This translates into CASSVGGTQAFF.